The 26 T cell receptor beta chains in this list originate from one sample, sequenced in a study of T cells in Graves' hyperthyroidism and ophthalmopathy. Regions amplified from RNA transcripts were the TCR beta CDR3 regions. Carried out on the TCR CDR3, a first-round RT-PCR used the HTBI primer set. MiXCR, applied by TCRdb to the multiplex PCR reads, yields one record per CDR3 protein. This sample carries fewer than 750,000 distinct CDR3 sequences, more than 45% of them seen once, and the ten largest clones take approximately 7.5%. The specimen sequenced was peripheral blood or thyroid tissue (not recorded which). The receptors stem from a young woman with Graves' hyperthyroidism.

Points on this clonotype: The junction shows a germline mismatch at one end, possibly a read error. This sequence joins TRBV7-8 and TRBJ2-7; 10 nucleotides line up with TRBD2. From germline, CDR1 is SGHVS and CDR2 FQNEAQ. The CDR3 totals 14 residues. The CDR3 DNA follows: TGCGTCAGCAGCTTGCTAGCGGGAGTTGACGGGCAGTACTTC. Protein sequence: CVSSLLAGVDGQYF.

The rearrangement joins TRBV5-1 to TRBJ2-5; the D gene could be TRBD1 or TRBD2 (5 bases each). The V gene lost 3 bases and the J gene lost 8 bases, with 14 bases spanning the gap. Germline CDR1 SGHRS, CDR2 YFSETQ. The CDR3 sequence is 13 residues long. Here the CDR3 DNA reads TGCGCCAGCAGCTCTAGGGACCTCGAAACCCAGTACTTC. Translated, it gives CASSSRDLETQYF.

On this clonotype itself: The DNA is omitted, as the CDR3 cannot be located on it reliably, and the CDR3 follows TCRdb's listing. J is TRBJ1-4 and V is TRBV19; the table's D call, TRBD1, was not checked against the DNA. The CDR3 numbers 16 amino acids, ends counted. Per germline, CDR1 LNHDA and CDR2 SQIVND (reference sequence). CDR3: CASNSPGTEGMKNCFF.

This clonotype was recorded at least ten times. The gene calls are TRBV4-2 and TRBJ2-7; possible D gene TRBD2, 6 bases. The germline V gene encodes CDR1 LGHNA and CDR2 YNFKEQ. The CDR3 length is 15 residues. V lost 4 bases to trimming and J lost 0 bases, with 13 bases between them. The CDR3 sequence is CASSPLAASSYEQYF. In DNA form, the CDR3 reads TGTGCCAGCAGCCCGTTAGCGGCAAGCTCCTACGAGCAGTACTTC.

Ten or more counts support this clonotype. V usage is TRBV5-1 and J usage is TRBJ2-2, with D perhaps given as TRBD1 or TRBD2 (6 bases each). Per germline, CDR1 SGHRS and CDR2 YFSETQ. The CDR3 runs 15 residues. Deletions cut 4 bases from V and 3 bases from J, with 13 bases between. The CDR3 spells CASSRGGGDTGELFF. CDR3 DNA sequence: TGCGCCAGCAGCCGCGGAGGGGGAGACACCGGGGAGCTGTTTTTT.

With respect to this clonotype: A much larger clone lies one base from this, so it may be a read error. The V call is TRBV19, the J call TRBJ1-2, with D unresolved. Trimming removed 11 bases at V and 4 bases at J, with 14 bases between. CDR1 and CDR2 (germline): LNHDA, SQIVND (reference sequence). The CDR3 is 12 amino acids. The CDR3 loop is CACTGSFYGYTF. CDR3 nucleotides: TGTGCCTGTACGGGGTCGTTCTATGGCTACACCTTC.

This clonotype showed up many times. V usage is TRBV19 and J usage is TRBJ1-2, with D possibly being TRBD1 (6 bases). The CDR3 contains 13 residues. In germline, CDR1 is LNHDA, CDR2 SQIVND (reference sequence). Trimming took off 6 bases at V and 2 bases at J, with 10 bases between the two ends. CDR3 in DNA: TGTGCCAGTAGGGCCACAGGGAACTATGGCTACACCTTC. It is translated as CASRATGNYGYTF.

The DNA for the CDR3 is TGTGCCACCACGTCCGGAGACTACGAGCAGTACTTC. Its translation: CATTSGDYEQYF. The V call is TRBV19, the J call TRBJ2-7; unclear D gene. Germline V gene lookup returns CDR1 LNHDA and CDR2 SQIVND (reference sequence). V was clipped by 10 bases and J by 3 bases, with 13 bases between them. The CDR3 length is 12 residues.

The table lists this clonotype with many counts. This chain links TRBV11-2 with TRBJ2-7, with D hard to call. The V end lost 2 bases, the J end lost 0 bases, and 8 bases lay between the germline ends. The length of the CDR3 is 14 residues. The germline CDR1 and CDR2 sequences are SGHAT and FQNNGV. The CDR3 DNA reads as TGTGCCAGCAGCTTAAGTCAGTTCTCCTACGAGCAGTACTTC. Translated, it gives CASSLSQFSYEQYF.

This clonotype was picked up many times. The chain uses TRBV7-9 and TRBJ1-1, with a weak D call TRBD1 (5 bases). Per the germline V gene, CDR1 is SEHNR and CDR2 is FQNEAQ (reference sequence). This CDR3 region has 19 residues. V dropped 0 bases and J dropped 1 base, with 21 bases sitting between them. The CDR3 is CASSLAAYFRQGQNTEAFF. Written as DNA, the CDR3 is TGTGCCAGCAGCTTAGCCGCGTATTTTCGGCAGGGCCAGAACACTGAAGCTTTCTTT. Drawing the rest from reference TRBV7-9 and TRBJ1-1, the complete variable domain is DTGVSQNPRHKITKRGQNVTFRCDPISEHNRLYWYRQTLGQGPEFLTYFQNEAQLEKSRLLSDRFSAERPKGSFSTLEIQRTEQGDSAMYLCASSLAAYFRQGQNTEAFFGQGTRLTVV.

Regarding this clonotype: The junction does not match germline at one end; this may be a read error. The V gene is TRBV4-1, the J gene TRBJ1-6; possible D gene TRBD1, 6 bases. The V gene's germline CDR1 is MGHRA and CDR2 YSYEKL. CDR3 length equals 15 residues. CDR3 sequence reads: CASSPVQGNNSPLHF. The CDR3 coding sequence is TGTGCCAGCAGCCCAGTTCAGGGGAATAATTCACCCCTCCACTTT.

Only a few counts were recorded for this clonotype. The chain combines TRBV7-8 with TRBJ2-3, with 9 bases identical to TRBD1. Germline CDR1 and CDR2: SGHVS and FQNEAQ. V gave up 5 bases and J gave up 2 bases; unmatched junction bases: 11. The CDR3 extends over 17 amino acids. CDR3 in amino acids: CASSTNPGQGITDTQYF. CDR3 DNA sequence: TGTGCCAGCAGCACCAACCCCGGACAGGGGATCACAGATACGCAGTATTTT.

The chain is built from TRBV29-1 and TRBJ2-5; 7 bases match TRBD2. The ends lost 7 bases at V and 5 bases at J; junction bases unmatched: 7. The CDR3 sequence is 12 residues long. From germline, CDR1 is SQVTM and CDR2 ANQGSEA. In DNA form, the CDR3 reads TGCAGCGGCGGGGGAGGAAGGGAGACCCAGTACTTC. Encoded protein: CSGGGGRETQYF.

In this sample, this clonotype turned up many times. The chain employs TRBV10-3 and TRBJ1-2; 12 nucleotides align to TRBD1. CDR3 length: 16 amino acids. The V gene end was trimmed by 5 bases and the J gene end by 5 bases; junction bases not matched to a gene: 9. Germline CDR1 is ENHRY and CDR2 is SYGVKD. CDR3 sequence reads: CAISSGTGGLGYGYTF. CDR3 DNA: TGTGCCATCAGTTCCGGGACAGGGGGCCTGGGGTATGGCTACACCTTC.

This clonotype showed up many times. CDR3 sequence: CSVEDAEQGVGGELFF. CDR3 DNA: TGCAGCGTTGAAGATGCGGAACAGGGGGTAGGAGGGGAGCTGTTTTTT. The chain recombines TRBV29-1 with TRBJ2-2, with 8 bases that match TRBD1. The V segment lost 0 bases and the J segment 8 bases; nucleotides outside the gene matches: 11. From germline, CDR1 is SQVTM and CDR2 ANQGSEA. The CDR3 is 16 amino acids.

The CDR3 region is CASSDVRDREQYF. The CDR3, as DNA: TGTGCCAGCAGCGACGTGCGTGATAGGGAGCAGTACTTC. The chain combines TRBV9 with TRBJ2-7; D remains ambiguous. Germline CDR1 SGDLS, CDR2 YYNGEE. The CDR3 has 13 residues. Trimming removed 3 bases at V and 7 bases at J, with 14 bases between. Full variable domain (outside the CDR3, taken from reference TRBV9 and TRBJ2-7): DSGVTQTPKHLITATGQRVTLRCSPRSGDLSVYWYQQSLDQGLQFLIQYYNGEERAKGNILERFSAQQFPDLHSELNLSSLELGDSALYFCASSDVRDREQYFGPGTRLTVT.

V gene TRBV24-1 combines with J gene TRBJ2-1, with TRBD2 identical over 11 bases. The V and J ends lost 5 bases and 2 bases, in that order; junction bases with no gene match: 1. The CDR3 runs 15 residues. CDR1 KGHDR and CDR2 SFDVKD come from the germline V gene. CDR3 residues: CATSGSGRAYNEQFF. The CDR3 region has the DNA TGTGCCACCAGTGGTAGCGGGAGGGCCTACAATGAGCAGTTCTTC.

This clonotype has ten or more counts. The V call is TRBV6-5, the J call TRBJ2-2; a weak D match, TRBD2 (5 bases). The CDR3 runs 13 residues. The germline V gene has CDR1 MNHEY and CDR2 SVGAGI. Between the trimmed V and J ends, which lost 7 bases and 12 bases, there was a span of 18 bases. The DNA for the CDR3 is TGTGCCAGCAAGACACTAGGAACGGGGAAGCTGTTTTTT. As protein: CASKTLGTGKLFF.

This clonotype was counted only a few times. The V gene is TRBV6-5, the J gene TRBJ2-7, with 7 bases that match TRBD1. V dropped 2 bases and J dropped 3; count of bases not matched to a gene: 13. This CDR3 has 17 amino acids. In germline, CDR1 is MNHEY, CDR2 SVGAGI. CDR3 in DNA: TGTGCCAGCAGTTACGCCCTAGACCGGGGACAGTTCTACGAGCAGTACTTC. Protein sequence: CASSYALDRGQFYEQYF.

This clonotype occurred many times. The chain combines TRBV7-2 with TRBJ1-3; D uncertain. The germline V and J ends were trimmed by 6 bases and 4 bases, with 19 bases remaining between them. This CDR3 region has 16 residues. The germline V gene encodes CDR1 SGHTA and CDR2 FQGNSA. DNA of the CDR3: TGTGCCAGCAGTTTGCGAGGTACGGGATCCGGAAACACCATATATTTT. Its translation is CASSLRGTGSGNTIYF. Full variable domain (remainder filled in from reference TRBV7-2 and TRBJ1-3): GAGVSQSPSNKVTEKGKDVELRCDPISGHTALYWYRQSLGQGLEFLIYFQGNSAPDKSGLPSDRFSAERTGGSVSTLTIQRTQQEDSAVYLCASSLRGTGSGNTIYFGEGSWLTVV.

This clonotype has a handful of counts. This chain joins TRBV14 and TRBJ1-2; TRBD1 aligns across 8 bases. Germline V gene sequence: CDR1 SGHDN, CDR2 FVKESK. V shed 4 bases and J 8 bases; nucleotides not matched to a gene: 12. The CDR3 consists of 15 residues. Here the CDR3 reads CASSPQDRARGGYTF. CDR3 DNA sequence: TGTGCCAGCAGCCCACAGGACAGGGCGAGGGGCGGCTACACCTTC. The variable domain in full, completed from reference TRBV14 and TRBJ1-2, reads EAGVTQFPSHSVIEKGQTVTLRCDPISGHDNLYWYRRVMGKEIKFLLHFVKESKQDESGMPNNRFLAERTGGTYSTLKVQPAELEDSGVYFCASSPQDRARGGYTFGSGTRLTVV.

For this clonotype: Just one base apart from a much larger clone, this may be a read error. The J gene is TRBJ2-1, the V gene TRBV2, with 12 positions matching TRBD2. This CDR3 has 14 residues. CDR1 is SNHLY and CDR2 is FYNNEI in the germline V gene. DNA for the CDR3: TGTGCCAGCAATGAACTAGCGGGGGGCAATGAGCAGTTCTTC. Protein: CASNELAGGNEQFF.

The sample holds a few counts of this clonotype. This sequence joins TRBV5-1 and TRBJ2-3; D remains unclear. The CDR3 extends over 15 amino acids. Germline values: CDR1 SGHRS, CDR2 YFSETQ. V shed 2 bases and J shed 2 bases, with 12 bases lying between them. The DNA of the CDR3 is TGCGCCAGCAGCTTTGGAGCGACCAACACAGATACGCAGTATTTT. This encodes CASSFGATNTDTQYF.

There are many counts of this clonotype. The chain links TRBV12-3 or TRBV12-4 to TRBJ1-1; D is unresolved. The CDR3 spans 15 residues. V was pared by 5 bases and J by 3 bases, with 16 bases between. DNA for the CDR3: TGTGCCAGCAGTATTCGACGGCGGAGGGACACTGAAGCTTTCTTT. This encodes CASSIRRRRDTEAFF.

The chain has TRBV7-2 and TRBJ2-1, with D maybe TRBD1 (5 bases). The CDR3 consists of 14 residues. With 5 bases removed from V and 4 bases from J, the gap between germline ends came to 12 bases. Germline CDR1 SGHTA, CDR2 FQGNSA. CDR3 amino acids: CASSPAGRYNEQFF. The CDR3 nucleotides are TGTGCCAGCAGCCCGGCAGGGCGGTACAATGAGCAGTTCTTC.

This clonotype showed up just once. The chain links TRBV5-5 to TRBJ1-5; 7 bases are shared with TRBD1. The germline V gene has CDR1 SGHKS and CDR2 YYEKEE (reference sequence). Trimming at V came to 7 bases and at J to 6 bases, leaving 16 bases not matched to a gene. The CDR3 contains 16 residues. CDR3 sequence reads: CASSYPSGAGGQPQHF. In nucleotides, the CDR3 is TGTGCCAGCTCCTACCCTAGCGGCGCAGGGGGTCAGCCCCAGCATTTT.